This TCR beta chain was retrieved from a study of blood T cell repertoires in COVID-19. Using immunoSEQ multiplex PCR, the repertoire was profiled, and TCRdb retains in-frame clones only, with some absent. This table holds more than 20,000 clones, 80% to 95% found once. V was cut by 2 bases and J by 2 bases, with 12 bases left in between. The germline CDR1 and CDR2 sequences are LGHNA and YNFKEQ. CDR3 length: 15 amino acids. This TCR derives from a human donor in a cohort sampled during active COVID-19. The chain links TRBV4-2 to TRBJ1-1; a possible D gene is TRBD1 (6 bases). Sequencing used peripheral blood. In DNA form, the CDR3 reads TGTGCCAGCAGCCAAAACCAGGGGAAAAACACTGAAGCTTTCTTT. It encodes CASSQNQGKNTEAFF.